These 21 T cell receptor beta chains share one sample of origin, sequenced in a study of cytomegalovirus exposure and HLA in healthy donors. Primers included in the PCR were 60 Vbeta and 13 Jbeta primers. Sequenced by immunoSEQ multiplex PCR; TCRdb stores in-frame clones only, minus some. The sample holds fewer than 120,000 clones, around 76% seen once. The sequenced sample was PBMCs. These TCRs come from a man aged 25 to 40 in good health and CMV-seropositive.

This clone has only a few counts. The V call is TRBV5-1, the J call TRBJ1-1; D unresolved. The CDR3 has 9 amino acids. Trimming left V 7 bases short and J 8 bases short, with 6 bases between. CDR1 is SGHRS, CDR2 YFSETQ, per germline. CDR3: CASEREAFF. The CDR3 coding sequence is TGCGCCAGCGAGAGGGAAGCTTTCTTT.

The chain uses TRBV4-3 and TRBJ2-7; perhaps TRBD2 as D (5 bases). This CDR3 has 15 residues. Germline CDR1 reads LGHNA; CDR2 reads YSLEER. The V and J ends lost 2 bases and 2 bases respectively, with 13 bases between them. CDR3 sequence reads: CASSQSVSATYEQYF. In DNA form, the CDR3 reads TGCGCCAGCAGCCAATCCGTTAGCGCGACCTACGAGCAGTACTTC.

The chain joins TRBV10-2 to TRBJ1-2; weak D call: TRBD1 (5 bases). This CDR3 is 14 amino acids long. Germline values: CDR1 WSHSY, CDR2 SAAADI. V lost 3 bases to trimming and J lost 4 bases, with 12 bases between them. The CDR3 loop reads CASSEGWGGYGYTF. The CDR3 DNA follows: TGCGCCAGCAGTGAAGGATGGGGGGGCTATGGCTACACCTTC.

The V call is TRBV30, the J call TRBJ1-1; 7 bases match TRBD1. J was trimmed by 1 base and V by 3 bases; bases with no gene match: 2. The CDR3 is 13 amino acids. The germline V gene encodes CDR1 GTSNPN and CDR2 SVGIG (reference sequence). The CDR3 DNA follows: TGTGCCTGGAGCCGGACAGGGAACACTGAAGCTTTCTTT. This codes for CAWSRTGNTEAFF.

There are a few counts of this clone. The J gene is TRBJ2-2, the V gene TRBV7-8, with 9 bases identical to TRBD2. The CDR3 is made up of 18 amino acids. Germline V gene lookup returns CDR1 SGHVS and CDR2 FQNEAQ. Trimming cost V 1 base and J 3 bases; bases outside gene matches: 9. The CDR3 DNA reads TGTGCCAGCAGCTTAGTTCGCGGGGGGGCCTTTCACACCGGGGAGCTGTTTTTT. Its translation is CASSLVRGGAFHTGELFF.

V usage is TRBV4-3 and J usage is TRBJ2-7; the match to TRBD1 covers 10 bases. The V gene end was trimmed by 8 bases and the J gene end by 0 bases; junction bases not matched to a gene: 7. Looked up from germline, CDR1 is LGHNA and CDR2 is YSLEER. This CDR3 region has 15 residues. The CDR3 DNA reads TGCGCCAGCTCTCTCGGGACAGGGGCCTCCTACGAGCAGTACTTC. It translates to CASSLGTGASYEQYF.

The J gene is TRBJ2-5, the V gene TRBV19; perhaps TRBD1 as D (5 bases). The J call is in doubt because the DNA end fits TRBJ2-7 better. The CDR3 sequence is 14 residues long. Germline V lookup: CDR1 LNHDA, CDR2 SQIVND (reference sequence). In DNA form, the CDR3 reads TGTGCCAGTAGTAAAGGGGATACCCGGAACGAGCAGTACTTC. This codes for CASSKGDTRNEQYF.

The chain combines TRBV27 with TRBJ1-4; a possible D gene is TRBD1 (5 bases). V was shortened by 0 bases and J by 4 bases, with 9 bases between the two germline ends. The germline gives CDR1 MNHEY, CDR2 SMNVEV (reference sequence). The CDR3 consists of 15 residues. The CDR3 loop is CASSLSSGFNEKLFF. CDR3 in DNA: TGTGCCAGCAGTTTATCGTCAGGGTTTAATGAAAAACTGTTTTTT.

The CDR3 DNA sequence: TGTGCCAGCAGACCAGGGACAGGCTATGGCTACACCTTC. Amino acids: CASRPGTGYGYTF. The chain carries TRBV27 and TRBJ1-2; 8 bases fit TRBD1. From germline, CDR1 is MNHEY and CDR2 SMNVEV (reference sequence). V trimming: 6 bases; J trimming: 4 bases; junction bases outside the gene matches: 4. The CDR3 covers 13 residues.

This clone showed up just a few times. Here the CDR3 DNA reads TGTGCCAGCAGCGCCCTGAGCAGGGGGTCCTACAATGAGCAGTTCTTC. This encodes CASSALSRGSYNEQFF. The chain carries TRBV9 and TRBJ2-1; 7 nucleotides line up with TRBD1. The CDR3 spans 16 residues. CDR1 and CDR2 from the germline V gene are SGDLS and YYNGEE. V was clipped by 3 bases and J by 1 base; unmatched bases: 7.

Worth noting for this clone: The junction differs from germline at one of its ends, possibly a read error. The sample contains more than one DNA sequence encoding this CDR3. The gene calls are TRBV5-4 and TRBJ1-2, with D hard to call. This CDR3 spans 14 amino acids. CDR1 SGHNT and CDR2 YYREEE come from the germline V gene (reference sequence). In DNA, the CDR3 is TGTGCCAGTAGCTTGGCCGGAGGGCTTAATGGCTACACCTTC. Amino acids: CASSLAGGLNGYTF.

The chain has TRBV20-1 and TRBJ1-1, with a possible D match to TRBD1 (6 bases). V shed 6 bases and J shed 9 bases, with 14 bases lying between them. The length of the CDR3 is 11 residues. CDR1 and CDR2 from the germline V gene are DFQATT and SNEGSKA (reference sequence). CDR3 DNA sequence: TGCAGTGCACCGTTGACAGGTCAAGCTTTCTTT. This gives the protein CSAPLTGQAFF.

The chain combines TRBV7-8 with TRBJ1-1, with TRBD1 identical over 8 bases. The germline V gene has CDR1 SGHVS and CDR2 FQNEAQ. The CDR3 has 15 amino acids. V gave up 8 bases and J gave up 4 bases; unmatched junction bases: 12. CDR3 protein: CASGEQGQVFTEAFF. The CDR3 region has the DNA TGTGCCAGCGGCGAGCAGGGACAGGTTTTCACTGAAGCTTTCTTT.

CDR3 amino acids: CASSQGGVAGGHEQFF. The CDR3 region has the DNA TGCGCCAGCAGCCAAGGAGGAGTAGCGGGGGGCCATGAGCAGTTCTTC. V usage is TRBV4-3 and J usage is TRBJ2-1; 10 nucleotides line up with TRBD2. The length of the CDR3 is 16 residues. With 1 base clipped from V and 8 bases from J, the junction kept 8 bases outside the gene matches. Germline loops: CDR1 LGHNA, CDR2 YSLEER.

The V gene is TRBV7-3, the J gene TRBJ1-2; D is unresolved. Trimming removed 1 base from V and 7 bases from J, with 13 bases in between. CDR1 and CDR2 (germline): SGHTA, FQGTGA. CDR3 size: 14 residues. The CDR3 DNA follows: TGTGCCAGCAGCTTAATGGGGTGGGGAGGTGGCTACACCTTC. This translates into CASSLMGWGGGYTF.

This chain joins TRBV30 and TRBJ1-5, with D possibly being TRBD1 (5 bases). The CDR3 length is 13 residues. The germline V and J ends were trimmed by 3 bases and 6 bases, with 12 bases remaining between them. CDR1 and CDR2 from the germline V gene are GTSNPN and SVGIG (reference sequence). In DNA, the CDR3 is TGTGCCTGGAGACAGGTTCCCGGTCAGCCCCAGCATTTT. Residues: CAWRQVPGQPQHF.

This clone appeared once. The chain's CDR3 is CASSQSRTQETQYF. CDR3 in DNA: TGTGCCAGCAGCCAAAGTCGGACACAAGAGACCCAGTACTTC. This chain links TRBV7-2 with TRBJ2-5; maybe TRBD1 (5 bases). In germline, CDR1 is SGHTA, CDR2 FQGNSA. V dropped 5 bases and J dropped 2 bases, with 12 bases sitting between them. The CDR3 is 14 amino acids.

The rearrangement uses TRBV7-9 and TRBJ1-1, with TRBD1 matching 9 bases. With V trimmed by 4 bases and J by 2 bases, 5 bases remained unmatched. From germline, CDR1 is SEHNR and CDR2 FQNEAQ (reference sequence). This CDR3 is 15 amino acids long. As DNA, the CDR3 is TGTGCCAGCAGCTGGCCGGGACAGGGAAACACTGAAGCTTTCTTT. It specifies CASSWPGQGNTEAFF.

The chain is built from TRBV5-5 and TRBJ2-1, with TRBD2 as a possible D gene (6 bases). Germline lookup yields CDR1 SGHKS and CDR2 YYEKEE (reference sequence). V was trimmed by 0 bases and J by 3 bases, leaving 10 bases between them. This CDR3 has 15 amino acids. In nucleotides, the CDR3 is TGTGCCAGCAGCTTGGAGGTGGGGGGCTACAATGAGCAGTTCTTC. It yields the protein CASSLEVGGYNEQFF.

The J gene is TRBJ1-1, the V gene TRBV6-6, with D perhaps matching TRBD1 (6 bases). CDR3 length equals 16 residues. Germline lookup yields CDR1 MNHNY and CDR2 SVGAGI (reference sequence). V was shortened by 5 bases and J by 2 bases, with 18 bases between the two germline ends. CDR3 sequence reads: CASSLNQGPGNTEAFF. The CDR3 DNA sequence: TGTGCCAGCAGTCTGAATCAGGGGCCGGGAAACACTGAAGCTTTCTTT.

The V call is TRBV4-1, the J call TRBJ1-4; 10 nucleotides align to TRBD1. The J segment lost 8 bases and the V segment lost 3 bases, leaving 3 bases of the junction unmatched. CDR3 length equals 14 residues. Germline CDR1 is MGHRA and CDR2 is YSYEKL. CDR3 sequence: CASSQGTGEEKLFF. The CDR3 nucleotides read TGCGCCAGCAGCCAGGGGACAGGGGAGGAAAAACTGTTTTTT.